The rows below give T cell receptor beta chains drawn from one sample of a study of a mutant IDH1 vaccine in newly diagnosed glioma. Some clones are missing from TCRdb's copy, which holds only in-frame ones; the method was immunoSEQ multiplex PCR. This table has some 61,000 clones, 80% to 90% appearing once. Specimen: PBMCs, collected from a glioma patient treated with radiotherapy, temozolomide or both. The receptors stem from a young man with glioma. CDR3s include the opening cysteine and the closing phenylalanine or tryptophan. A D gene is named only where the DNA matches it firmly. Expanded clones are given a class, and other clones once, few, many or no size at all.

d_call: TRBD1; v_call: TRBV7-2; j_call: TRBJ2-2; clone_size: once; cdr3_aa: CASSPGTANTGELFF; cdr3_nt: TGTGCCAGCAGCCCCGGGACAGCGAACACCGGGGAGCTGTTTTTT
d_call: TRBD1; v_call: TRBV5-1; j_call: TRBJ2-5; clone_size: once; cdr3_aa: CASSLTGVGETQYF; cdr3_nt: TGCGCCAGCAGCTTGACAGGGGTCGGAGAGACCCAGTACTTC
d_call: .; v_call: TRBV6-1; j_call: TRBJ1-1; clone_size: .; cdr3_aa: CASTLSRNTEAFF; cdr3_nt: TGTGCCAGCACCCTCTCCCGTAACACTGAAGCTTTCTTT
d_call: TRBD2; v_call: TRBV5-1; j_call: TRBJ2-2; clone_size: .; cdr3_aa: CASSLGGLGENTGELFF; cdr3_nt: TGCGCCAGCAGCTTGGGCGGACTAGGAGAGAACACCGGGGAGCTGTTTTTT
d_call: .; v_call: TRBV5-1; j_call: TRBJ2-5; clone_size: .; cdr3_aa: CASSLVPTSTRGETQYF; cdr3_nt: TGCGCCAGCAGCTTGGTTCCCACGTCTACACGAGGAGAGACCCAGTACTTC
d_call: TRBD1; v_call: TRBV7-9; j_call: TRBJ2-7; clone_size: .; cdr3_aa: CASSPGTATYEQYF; cdr3_nt: TGTGCCAGCAGCCCCGGGACAGCCACCTACGAGCAGTACTTC
d_call: TRBD2; v_call: TRBV7-9; j_call: TRBJ2-1; clone_size: .; cdr3_aa: CASSFLAGTYNEQFF; cdr3_nt: TGTGCCAGCAGCTTTCTAGCGGGTACTTACAATGAGCAGTTCTTC
d_call: .; v_call: TRBV6-5; j_call: TRBJ2-3; clone_size: .; cdr3_aa: CASSYSGTSFIHF; cdr3_nt: TGTGCCAGCAGTTACTCTGGGACCTCCTTTATACATTTT
d_call: .; v_call: TRBV7-2; j_call: TRBJ2-3; clone_size: .; cdr3_aa: CASSLDPGAPQYF; cdr3_nt: TGTGCCAGCAGCCTAGACCCCGGGGCTCCGCAGTATTTT
d_call: .; v_call: TRBV5-6; j_call: TRBJ2-1; clone_size: .; cdr3_aa: CASSLSGGAGNEQFF; cdr3_nt: TGTGCCAGCAGCCTGTCAGGGGGGGCCGGGAATGAGCAGTTCTTC
d_call: TRBD1; v_call: TRBV6-5; j_call: TRBJ2-7; clone_size: .; cdr3_aa: CASSTGGGYEQYF; cdr3_nt: TGTGCCAGCAGTACAGGGGGCGGGTACGAGCAGTACTTC
d_call: TRBD2; v_call: TRBV25-1; j_call: TRBJ2-3; clone_size: .; cdr3_aa: CASSELGTGGNTDTQYF; cdr3_nt: TGTGCCAGCAGTGAATTGGGAACGGGGGGAAACACAGATACGCAGTATTTT
d_call: TRBD1; v_call: TRBV30; j_call: TRBJ2-1; clone_size: .; cdr3_aa: CAWEGALYNEQFF; cdr3_nt: TGTGCCTGGGAGGGGGCCCTTTACAATGAGCAGTTCTTC
d_call: .; v_call: TRBV28; j_call: TRBJ1-6; clone_size: .; cdr3_aa: CASRAEAGDYRGYNSPLHF; cdr3_nt: TGTGCCAGCAGGGCCGAGGCAGGGGACTACCGGGGATATAATTCACCCCTCCACTTT
d_call: TRBD1; v_call: TRBV23-1; j_call: TRBJ1-5; clone_size: .; cdr3_aa: CASSPPTGKGHQPQHF; cdr3_nt: TGCGCCAGCAGTCCCCCGACAGGGAAGGGCCATCAGCCCCAGCATTTT
d_call: .; v_call: TRBV15; j_call: TRBJ2-3; clone_size: .; cdr3_aa: CATSRDTQLRGTDTQYF; cdr3_nt: TGTGCCACCAGCAGAGATACGCAGCTTCGGGGCACAGATACGCAGTATTTT